This T cell receptor (beta chain) was recorded in a study of T-cell memory formation after mild COVID-19. Each CDR3 protein is one row after TCRdb ran MiXCR on the 5' RACE reads. This table holds about 430,000 distinct CDR3 sequences, more than 20% found once. This clonotype was found many times. The junction had 13 bases not matched to a gene; V was cut back by 2 bases and J by 4 bases. Germline values: CDR1 SGHRS, CDR2 YFSETQ. This CDR3 region has 17 residues. The source is an adult woman who had mild COVID-19 (a few samples of this study predate the infection). Cell type and time point are not known. Sequencing used PBMCs or a T cell subset sorted from them (not recorded which). The chain uses TRBV5-1 and TRBJ1-1, with 8 bases identical to TRBD1. The CDR3 sequence: CASSLRQGPYVPTEAFF. The CDR3 DNA follows: TGCGCCAGCAGCTTACGACAGGGGCCGTACGTCCCCACTGAAGCTTTCTTT.